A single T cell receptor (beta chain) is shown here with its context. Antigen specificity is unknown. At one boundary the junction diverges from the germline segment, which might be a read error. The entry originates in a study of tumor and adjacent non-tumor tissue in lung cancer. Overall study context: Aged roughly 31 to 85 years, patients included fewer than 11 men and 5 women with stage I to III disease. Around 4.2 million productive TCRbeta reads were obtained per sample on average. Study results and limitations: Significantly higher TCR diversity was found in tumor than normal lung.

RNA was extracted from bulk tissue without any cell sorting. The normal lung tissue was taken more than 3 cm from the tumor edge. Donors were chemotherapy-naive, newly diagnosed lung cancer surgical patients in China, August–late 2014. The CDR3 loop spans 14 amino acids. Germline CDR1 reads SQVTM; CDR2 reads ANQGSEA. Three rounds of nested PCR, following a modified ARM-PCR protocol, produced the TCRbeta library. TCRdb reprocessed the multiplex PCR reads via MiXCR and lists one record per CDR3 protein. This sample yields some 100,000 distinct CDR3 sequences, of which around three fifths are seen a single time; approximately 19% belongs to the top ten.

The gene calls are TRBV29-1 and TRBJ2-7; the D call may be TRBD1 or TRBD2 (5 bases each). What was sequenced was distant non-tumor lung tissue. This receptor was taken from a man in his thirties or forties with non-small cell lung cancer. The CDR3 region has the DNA TGCATCGTTAGTACCGGGACGCCCAACTACGAGCAGTACTTC. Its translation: CIVSTGTPNYEQYF.